This T cell receptor (beta chain) derives from a study of blood T cell repertoires in COVID-19 (dated by TCRdb to 2020 to 2021). Turning to the overall study: Collaborator samples came from the United States, Italy and Spain and covered acute and convalescent phases of COVID-19. The repertoires were released in a freely available public database intended as a resource for research on the immune response to SARS-CoV-2. Where available, HLA class I and class II types were taken from metadata supplied by the sample provider and were not determined by assay-based typing. Deeply sampled blood TCRbeta repertoires from subjects exposed to, actively infected with, or recovered from COVID-19 were included in the dataset. Sample metadata almost always included a de-identified subject ID, COVID-19 status, age in years and sex. Samples were obtained from the ongoing ImmuneRACE study (first 160 participants) and from 1,254 subjects provided by 6 global collaborators. The material from the prospective study consisted of cDNA or gDNA derived from T cells, B-cell-depleted T cells, or PBMCs.

Samples from volunteer blood donors who had recovered from COVID-19 were contributed by a second Seattle source. Collaborating institutions collected whole blood in K2EDTA tubes following their own protocols. For TCRbeta analysis, collaborators shipped samples as frozen whole blood, isolated PBMCs, or DNA extracted from either of those sample types. TCRbeta CDR3 regions were amplified from genomic DNA by means of the immunoSEQ Assay, a bias-controlled multiplex PCR. Concerning the study's data processing: The number of nucleated cells in each sample was estimated from the amplification of reference gene primers within the assay. To quantify the absolute abundance of each unique TCRbeta CDR3 rearrangement, sequence reads were collapsed and filtered. For each sample, productive Simpson clonality was calculated by taking the square root of Simpson's diversity index across productive rearrangements. TCRdb took this table from immuneACCESS and kept in-frame rearrangements with V and J called. Such tables lack part of the clones; where checked against another copy, unresolved V genes explain under half of the gap, and the rest is unexplained. V and J calls and clone size come straight from that table; D and trimming were deduced from the DNA. A total of hundreds of thousands of clones appear in this sample, about 85% of them only once. The leading ten clones occupy less than 15% of the sample.

Study-wide findings and limitations: How much clinical and demographic metadata was included differed by source and by participant, and the metadata was provided uncurated.

V and J lose 1 base and 6 bases, and a span of 12 bases separates them. The germline V gene (reference sequence) specifies LGHDT as CDR1 and YNNKEL as CDR2. CDR3 length: 14 amino acids, cysteine to phenylalanine. Kept here is only the CDR3 DNA, which spans 42 bases and is read in frame from base 1. Turning to this clone: There is no known antigen for this receptor. No quality values exist for individual bases; no much larger clone is one base distant.

The sample comprised peripheral blood. The chain employs TRBV3-1 (or the pseudogene TRBV3-2) and TRBJ1-2; confidence is insufficient to name the D gene. The TCR sequence derives from a woman under 30 who had recovered from COVID-19. The CDR3 amino acid sequence is: CASSQVGRKDGYTF. The DNA reads as follows: TGTGCCAGCAGCCAAGTTGGCAGAAAAGATGGCTACACCTTC.